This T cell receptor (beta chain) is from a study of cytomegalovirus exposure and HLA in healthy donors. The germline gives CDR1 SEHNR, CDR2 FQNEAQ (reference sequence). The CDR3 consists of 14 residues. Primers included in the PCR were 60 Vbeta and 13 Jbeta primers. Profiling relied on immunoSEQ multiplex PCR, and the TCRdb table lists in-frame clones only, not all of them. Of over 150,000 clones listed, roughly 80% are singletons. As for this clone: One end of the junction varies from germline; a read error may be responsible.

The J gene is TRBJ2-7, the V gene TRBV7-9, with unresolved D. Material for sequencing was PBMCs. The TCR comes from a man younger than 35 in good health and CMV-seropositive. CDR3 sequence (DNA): TGTTCCAGCAGCTCCACAGACCCGTCTGACGAGCAGTACTTC. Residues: CSSSSTDPSDEQYF.